A single sample gave rise to the 30 T cell receptor beta chains below, sequenced in a study of CXCR3-negative and CXCR3-positive naive CD8 T cells. Study-wide points: CXCR3-expressing naive cells carried TRB CDR3s more hydrophobic than those of CXCR3-negative naive cells.

UMI-tagged TRB cDNA libraries were built via 5' RACE. After re-calling the 5' RACE reads, TCRdb lists one entry per CDR3 protein, DNA absent. The sample totals thousands of distinct CDR3 sequences. Antigens of these TCRs are unknown. Material: naive CXCR3+ CD8+ T cells from blood. The subset denotes: CD45RO-CCR7+CD27+CD95- naive CD8+ T cells expressing CXCR3 (TNR3+). Receptors were obtained from a human donor in good health. Some clones in this sample may be carry-over from other donors' samples.

The rearrangement links TRBV5-4 to TRBJ2-3; TCRdb outputs TRBD1, but without DNA this stays unchecked. The V gene's germline CDR1 is SGHNT and CDR2 YYREEE (reference sequence). The CDR3 has 15 residues. The CDR3 protein is CASSPSGFYTDTQYF.

Judged by frequency, this clonotype is medium-sized (0.01 to 0.1%). The rearrangement joins TRBV11-1 to TRBJ2-1; the D call of TRBD2 rests on TCRdb alone, since no DNA is present to check it. In germline, CDR1 is SGHAT, CDR2 FQDESV (reference sequence). The CDR3 contains 15 residues. CDR3 region: CASSSLAGGYNEQFF.

Its frequency marks this clonotype as medium-sized. The chain couples TRBV5-1 to TRBJ1-5. The CDR3 sequence is 12 residues long. Per germline, CDR1 SGHRS and CDR2 YFSETQ. The CDR3 sequence: CASSYGEGPQHF.

The V gene is TRBV20-1, the J gene TRBJ2-7; TCRdb indicates TRBD1, and absent DNA this call remains unverified. Germline CDR1 reads DFQATT; CDR2 reads SNEGSKA (reference sequence). CDR3 length: 16 amino acids. The CDR3 loop reads CSAPGGKAGGFHEQYF.

The CDR3 sequence: CASSLLPGSYEQYF. The rearrangement uses TRBV28 and TRBJ2-7; TCRdb names TRBD1, which stays unverified in the absence of DNA. This CDR3 spans 14 amino acids. Germline V lookup: CDR1 MDHEN, CDR2 SYDVKM.

Judged by frequency, this clonotype is medium-sized. V usage is TRBV5-6 and J usage is TRBJ2-5; TCRdb lists TRBD1, though no DNA is available to test this call. CDR3 size: 14 residues. Germline lookup yields CDR1 SGHDT and CDR2 YYEEEE. CDR3 protein: CASNTGSDQETQYF.

Judged by frequency, this clonotype is medium-sized (0.01 to 0.1%). The chain is built from TRBV29-1 and TRBJ2-3; TCRdb's D gene call, TRBD1, goes unchecked for lack of DNA. This CDR3 is built from 12 residues. CDR1 is SQVTM, CDR2 ANQGSEA, per germline. CDR3 sequence: CSFAQGGDTQYF.

Frequency places this clonotype as medium-sized. V is TRBV29-1 and J is TRBJ1-1; TCRdb's assignment of TRBD1 cannot be checked, as there is no DNA. The CDR3 loop spans 13 amino acids. Germline lookup yields CDR1 SQVTM and CDR2 ANQGSEA. The CDR3 here is CSGGTPMYTEAFF.

V is TRBV11-1 and J is TRBJ2-7; TCRdb calls TRBD2, which cannot be checked without DNA. Germline CDR1 SGHAT, CDR2 FQDESV (reference sequence). This CDR3 is built from 15 residues. The CDR3 loop reads CASSDPSGGTYEQYF.

This chain links TRBV14 with TRBJ2-5; TCRdb's D gene call, TRBD2, goes unchecked for lack of DNA. The CDR3 length is 16 residues. Germline V gene data show CDR1 as SGHDN and CDR2 as FVKESK. CDR3 sequence: CASSHGVLAFQETQYF.

This clonotype is labeled medium-sized based on frequency. This rearrangement joins TRBV7-8 to TRBJ2-7; TCRdb indicates TRBD1, and absent DNA this call remains unverified. Germline values: CDR1 SGHVS, CDR2 FQNEAQ. The CDR3 extends over 13 amino acids. The CDR3 region is CASSSYRVNEQYF. Together with reference TRBV7-8 and TRBJ2-7, the CDR3 gives the full variable domain: GAGVSQSPRYKVAKRGQDVALRCDPISGHVSLFWYQQALGQGPEFLTYFQNEAQLDKSGLPSDRFFAERPEGSVSTLKIQRTQQEDSAVYLCASSSYRVNEQYFGPGTRLTVT.

The V gene is TRBV4-2, the J gene TRBJ2-3; lacking DNA, the TRBD1 call made by TCRdb goes unchecked. This CDR3 region has 16 residues. Germline CDR1 LGHNA, CDR2 YNFKEQ. This chain's CDR3 is CASSQEAEERGDTQYF.

Judged by frequency, this clonotype is medium-sized. The chain links TRBV5-6 to TRBJ1-1; the D call from TCRdb, TRBD1, cannot be confirmed without DNA. The CDR3 is made up of 13 amino acids. Germline CDR1 is SGHDT and CDR2 is YYEEEE. CDR3 loop: CASSYPGGIEAFF.

CDR3 amino acids: CASSFPRQGVEQYF. V is TRBV28 and J is TRBJ2-7; there is no DNA to check the TCRdb D call of TRBD1. Germline CDR1 reads MDHEN; CDR2 reads SYDVKM. CDR3 length equals 14 residues. Drawing the rest from reference TRBV28 and TRBJ2-7, the complete variable domain is DVKVTQSSRYLVKRTGEKVFLECVQDMDHENMFWYRQDPGLGLRLIYFSYDVKMKEKGDIPEGYSVSREKKERFSLILESASTNQTSMYLCASSFPRQGVEQYFGPGTRLTVT.

By frequency, this clonotype is medium-sized. This chain uses TRBV5-1 with TRBJ2-7; no DNA is available, so the TRBD2 call from TCRdb remains unchecked. Germline V lookup: CDR1 SGHRS, CDR2 YFSETQ. This CDR3 has 18 residues. The CDR3 is CASSSTAGPGGSSYEQYF.

Here the CDR3 reads CASKGLGIDQPQHF. The chain employs TRBV4-2 and TRBJ1-5. The CDR3 is 14 residues long. The V gene's germline CDR1 is LGHNA and CDR2 YNFKEQ.

This sequence joins TRBV29-1 and TRBJ1-2; the D call from TCRdb, TRBD1, cannot be confirmed without DNA. Germline V gives CDR1 SQVTM, CDR2 ANQGSEA. The CDR3 is made up of 12 amino acids. The CDR3 region is CSATDPSYGYTF. Variable domain in full (rest from reference TRBV29-1 and TRBJ1-2): SAVISQKPSRDICQRGTSLTIQCQVDSQVTMMFWYRQQPGQSLTLIATANQGSEATYESGFVIDKFPISRPNLTFSTLTVSNMSPEDSSIYLCSATDPSYGYTFGSGTRLTVV.

The CDR3 sequence: CASSWASGDTQYF. This chain connects TRBV27 to TRBJ2-5; TCRdb's assignment of TRBD2 cannot be checked, as there is no DNA. This CDR3 has 13 amino acids. In germline, CDR1 is MNHEY, CDR2 SMNVEV (reference sequence).

The V call is TRBV29-1, the J call TRBJ1-1; the D call of TRBD1 rests on TCRdb alone, since no DNA is present to check it. The CDR3 has 13 residues. Germline V lookup: CDR1 SQVTM, CDR2 ANQGSEA. The CDR3 spells CSVPGHLNTEAFF.

Measured by frequency, this clonotype is medium-sized. V is TRBV12-3 or TRBV12-4 and J is TRBJ2-7; TCRdb selects TRBD1, and the lack of DNA leaves this call unchecked. This CDR3 has 16 amino acids. This chain's CDR3 is CASSPRQGSVSYEQYF.

The chain couples TRBV14 to TRBJ1-1. From germline, CDR1 is SGHDN and CDR2 FVKESK. There are 15 residues in the CDR3. This chain's CDR3 is CASSPSRARNTEAFF.

This chain links TRBV6-2 or TRBV6-3 with TRBJ2-6; the TCRdb D gene call, TRBD2, has no DNA to confirm it. Germline lookup yields CDR1 MNHEY and CDR2 SVGEGT. CDR3 size: 16 residues. The CDR3 spells CASSPIGPSGANVLTF.

This clonotype shows up as medium-sized by frequency. The gene calls are TRBV6-5 and TRBJ1-1; no DNA is available, so the TRBD1 call from TCRdb remains unchecked. CDR1 and CDR2 (germline): MNHEY, SVGAGI. This CDR3 has 15 amino acids. CDR3 region: CASSSRNRGNTEAFF.

The chain combines TRBV6-2 or TRBV6-3 with TRBJ2-7; there is no DNA to check the TCRdb D call of TRBD2. Germline-derived CDR1 and CDR2 are MNHEY and SVGEGT. This CDR3 comprises 15 residues. This CDR3 reads CASSYGLGLDYEQYF.

The rearrangement joins TRBV6-2 or TRBV6-3 to TRBJ2-1. Germline CDR1 and CDR2: MNHEY and SVGEGT. The CDR3 length is 13 residues. CDR3 in amino acids: CASSYDVNNEQFF.

This clonotype ranks as medium-sized (0.01 to 0.1%) in terms of frequency. The CDR3 sequence is CSAGTSGNTDTQYF. The chain combines TRBV29-1 with TRBJ2-3; checking the TCRdb D call of TRBD2 is not possible without DNA. CDR1 SQVTM and CDR2 ANQGSEA come from the germline V gene. This CDR3 contains 14 residues.

This clonotype is identified as medium-sized from frequency. J is TRBJ1-1 and V is TRBV10-3; TCRdb gives TRBD1 as the D gene, but with no DNA this cannot be confirmed. Per the germline V gene, CDR1 is ENHRY and CDR2 is SYGVKD. The length of the CDR3 is 16 residues. CDR3 amino acids: CAITRGANAKYAEAFF.

This clonotype registers medium-sized by frequency. The chain couples TRBV7-9 to TRBJ1-1. The CDR3 spans 16 residues. Germline CDR1 and CDR2: SEHNR and FQNEAQ (reference sequence). CDR3 amino acids: CASSPLIGDMNTEAFF. The full variable domain, with the rest looked up from reference TRBV7-9 and TRBJ1-1, is DTGVSQNPRHKITKRGQNVTFRCDPISEHNRLYWYRQTLGQGPEFLTYFQNEAQLEKSRLLSDRFSAERPKGSFSTLEIQRTEQGDSAMYLCASSPLIGDMNTEAFFGQGTRLTVV.

According to its frequency, this clonotype is medium-sized. The rearrangement joins TRBV7-8 to TRBJ1-1. CDR1 is SGHVS, CDR2 FQNEAQ, per germline. This CDR3 is 16 amino acids long. The CDR3 protein is CASSLLGVGSYTEAFF.

This sequence joins TRBV12-3 or TRBV12-4 and TRBJ1-1. This CDR3 spans 12 amino acids. The CDR3 sequence: CAANRHSREAFF.